The rows below give T cell receptor beta chains drawn from one sample of a study of blood T cell repertoires in COVID-19. Clones were sequenced by immunoSEQ multiplex PCR, and TCRdb holds only the in-frame ones, with some missing. The sample records roughly 150,000 clones, roughly nine tenths being singletons. Sequencing was performed on peripheral blood. These receptors were collected from a woman in her 70s with acute or convalescent COVID-19. CDR3s leave out the opening cysteine and the closing phenylalanine or tryptophan. Each record gives: J gene, D gene, V gene, CDR3 protein. A D gene is named only where the DNA matches it firmly.

j_gene: TRBJ1-2; d_gene: NA; v_gene: TRBV27; CDR3aa: ASSLSRANYGYT
j_gene: TRBJ1-1; d_gene: NA; v_gene: TRBV6-5; CDR3aa: ASSYTGLGINTEAF
j_gene: TRBJ1-1; d_gene: NA; v_gene: TRBV4-3; CDR3aa: ASSQEGRGEAF
j_gene: TRBJ2-2; d_gene: TRBD2; v_gene: TRBV2; CDR3aa: ASRISIFGGLAGGHTGELF
j_gene: TRBJ1-1; d_gene: NA; v_gene: TRBV28; CDR3aa: ASIRGGALNTEAF
j_gene: TRBJ2-1; d_gene: NA; v_gene: TRBV10-1; CDR3aa: ASSELQGSNEQF
j_gene: TRBJ1-3; d_gene: NA; v_gene: TRBV29-1; CDR3aa: SASDRTGNTIY
j_gene: TRBJ2-7; d_gene: NA; v_gene: TRBV12-3/TRBV12-4; CDR3aa: ASTPHRSYEQY
j_gene: TRBJ2-4; d_gene: TRBD1; v_gene: TRBV27; CDR3aa: ASSSRGQGFAKNIQY
j_gene: TRBJ1-1; d_gene: TRBD1; v_gene: TRBV6-5; CDR3aa: ASRISTGTEAF
j_gene: TRBJ1-1; d_gene: TRBD1; v_gene: TRBV20-1; CDR3aa: SAQDRTEAF
j_gene: TRBJ1-2; d_gene: TRBD1; v_gene: TRBV6-4; CDR3aa: ATTPPPQRGRFYGYT
j_gene: TRBJ1-2; d_gene: NA; v_gene: TRBV2; CDR3aa: ASSQGYYGYT
j_gene: TRBJ2-1; d_gene: TRBD2; v_gene: TRBV25-1; CDR3aa: ASSEVSGTSGAYNEQF
j_gene: TRBJ2-1; d_gene: TRBD2; v_gene: TRBV4-3; CDR3aa: ASSQETSGGSSYNEQF
j_gene: TRBJ1-5; d_gene: NA; v_gene: TRBV28; CDR3aa: ASSSQSSSNQPQH
j_gene: TRBJ2-1; d_gene: TRBD1; v_gene: TRBV4-3; CDR3aa: ASSLRQGWNEQF
j_gene: TRBJ2-2; d_gene: NA; v_gene: TRBV4-3; CDR3aa: ASSQDQGYTGELF
j_gene: TRBJ1-4; d_gene: NA; v_gene: TRBV10-3; CDR3aa: AIGGGGATNEKLF
j_gene: TRBJ2-2; d_gene: NA; v_gene: TRBV7-6; CDR3aa: ARGGVNTGELF